This record concerns one T cell receptor beta chain sequence. Its antigen is as yet unknown. The CDR3 covers 16 residues. Germline V gives CDR1 SGHAT, CDR2 FQNNGV. The V end was cut by 2 bases, the J end by 9 bases, with 20 bases between. The sample originates from a study of graft-versus-host responses after intestinal transplantation. Study-wide results and limits: Researchers found GvH clones in recipient marrow, and some showed up first in ileum or blood.

The assay was immunoSEQ multiplex PCR, and TCRdb's table has in-frame clones only and misses some. The sample yields 93,000 or so clones, roughly 93% seen once. The receptor's source is a human donor who received an intestinal transplant. This specimen consisted of unstimulated CD8+ T cells sorted from spleen or lymph node cells, obtained before intestinal transplant. The chain carries TRBV11-2 and TRBJ2-1; D could derive from TRBD1 or TRBD2 (5 bases each). The DNA for the CDR3 is TGTGCCAGCAGCTTATTCTCAGGGTACGGGGCAAGTGAGCAGTTCTTC. Protein sequence: CASSLFSGYGASEQFF.